A selection of T cell receptor beta chains follows, all from one sample in a study of response to subunit inactivated influenza vaccine. TCRdb analysed the RT-PCR reads with MiXCR anew, one entry per CDR3 protein. Of around 250,000 distinct CDR3 sequences listed, 12% are singletons. Sequenced here: non-naive T cells sorted from PBMCs, sampled 14 days before vaccination. These receptors came from a man aged 45-65 years who received an inactivated influenza vaccine. The CDR3 runs from the conserved cysteine through the conserved F or W. A D gene is named only where the DNA matches it firmly. Size values are once, few and many counts, or a class for expanded clones, and some rows have none.

TGTGCCAGCAGTTCCTCGGGACTAGCGGGAGCCGAGACCCAGTACTTC	CASSSSGLAGAETQYF	many	TRBD2	TRBJ2-5	TRBV12-3/TRBV12-4
TGCGCCAGCAGGTACGGGACTCATAGCACAGATACGCAGTATTTT	CASRYGTHSTDTQYF	.	.	TRBJ2-3	TRBV5-1
TGTGCCAGCAGTTTATCTCTAGCGGGGGGGAATGAGCAGTTCTTC	CASSLSLAGGNEQFF	few	TRBD2	TRBJ2-1	TRBV12-3/TRBV12-4
TGCAGTGCGAGAGCCGGGACAGGGACCTCCGCCGAGCAGTACTTC	CSARAGTGTSAEQYF	.	TRBD1	TRBJ2-7	TRBV20-1
TGTGCCAGCAGTTTTATGCGGGGGGGCCCCGATAATCAAGAGACCCAGTACTTC	CASSFMRGGPDNQETQYF	.	TRBD2	TRBJ2-5	TRBV28
TGTGCCAGCAGTTACTCGTCCTATGGGGCAGAGACCCAGTACTTC	CASSYSSYGAETQYF	many	.	TRBJ2-5	TRBV6-5
TGTGCCAGCAGCGCCCTCGGGGGAGCCGGGGAGCTGTTTTTT	CASSALGGAGELFF	many	.	TRBJ2-2	TRBV14
TGTGCCAGCAGTTTTTCAGGGGTGGGGGAGGCTTTCTTT	CASSFSGVGEAFF	.	.	TRBJ1-1	TRBV28
TGTGCCAGCAGTCAACCGGGACTAGGCACCTCGACAGATACGCAGTATTTT	CASSQPGLGTSTDTQYF	few	TRBD2	TRBJ2-3	TRBV28
TGTGCCAGCAGCTTAGAGGGCGGGAGGGCCGATGAGCAGTTCTTC	CASSLEGGRADEQFF	.	TRBD2	TRBJ2-1	TRBV7-2
TGTGCCAGCAGCCCGAACCCAGGGACTCAAGAGACCCAGTACTTC	CASSPNPGTQETQYF	few	.	TRBJ2-5	TRBV9
TGTGCCAGCAGCTCCTCAACTCACCCGACAGCTGAAGCTTTCTTT	CASSSSTHPTAEAFF	many	.	TRBJ1-1	TRBV7-2
TGTGCCAGCAGCGTCGGGACAGCCCAAGAGACCCAGTACTTC	CASSVGTAQETQYF	.	TRBD1	TRBJ2-5	TRBV7-2
TGTGCCAGCAGCCCAACGACTACCCGGCAAGAGACCCAGTACTTC	CASSPTTTRQETQYF	.	.	TRBJ2-5	TRBV7-2
TGTGCCAGCAGTTTATTAGGGACAGCTGTGGCCTACGAGCAGTACTTC	CASSLLGTAVAYEQYF	many	TRBD1	TRBJ2-7	TRBV28
TGTGCCAGCAGCGCCATAGCGGGAGGGCCCACAGATACGCAGTATTTT	CASSAIAGGPTDTQYF	.	TRBD2	TRBJ2-3	TRBV9
TGTGCCAGCAGTTCAACATCGTTCGACAGGGGGTCTACTAACTATGGCTACACCTTC	CASSSTSFDRGSTNYGYTF	.	TRBD1	TRBJ1-2	TRBV6-5
TGTGCCAGCACCAAAACAGGGACCAAAAACATTCAGTACTTC	CASTKTGTKNIQYF	.	.	TRBJ2-4	TRBV6-2/TRBV6-3
TGTGCCAGCAGCCGCGACAGGGGGCTCACCGGGGAGCTGTTTTTT	CASSRDRGLTGELFF	many	TRBD1	TRBJ2-2	TRBV7-8
TGTGCCAGCAGCCAGGGTAGCGGAGATACGCAGTATTTT	CASSQGSGDTQYF	.	.	TRBJ2-3	TRBV4-2
TGCAGTGCCCCAACAGGGACGGGAGGGCGCGGCTACACCTTC	CSAPTGTGGRGYTF	few	.	TRBJ1-2	TRBV20-1
TGTGCCAGCACCACAGGGAGGGTAAACACCGGGGAGCTGTTTTTT	CASTTGRVNTGELFF	.	.	TRBJ2-2	TRBV12-3/TRBV12-4
TGTGCCAGCAGCCGGACAGGGCACACAGATACGCAGTATTTT	CASSRTGHTDTQYF	few	TRBD1	TRBJ2-3	TRBV5-5
TGTGCCAGCAGTTTTCGGACCGAGAACACTGAAGCTTTCTTT	CASSFRTENTEAFF	.	.	TRBJ1-1	TRBV6-5
TGCGCCAGCAGTCCCCATGCTGGGGGGCGCGGGGAGCAGTACTTC	CASSPHAGGRGEQYF	.	.	TRBJ2-7	TRBV5-1
TGTGCCAGCAGTTACCGGACTAGCACCCAGTTCGATGAGCAGTTCTTC	CASSYRTSTQFDEQFF	many	TRBD2	TRBJ2-1	TRBV6-5
TGTGCCAGCAGCGTAGGGGTGAGATCGAACGAGCAGTACTTC	CASSVGVRSNEQYF	few	.	TRBJ2-7	TRBV9
TGTGCCAGCAGCTCAACAGGGAGCACAGATACGCAGTATTTT	CASSSTGSTDTQYF	many	.	TRBJ2-3	TRBV7-9
TGTGCCAGCAACAGACAGGGGGTCTCCTACGAGCAGTACTTC	CASNRQGVSYEQYF	few	TRBD1	TRBJ2-7	TRBV14
TGCAGCTTTTCCCTAGCGGGAGGGGGCACAGATACGCAGTATTTT	CSFSLAGGGTDTQYF	few	TRBD2	TRBJ2-3	TRBV29-1
TGCGCCAGCAGCCCCTTCGTGGGAGGCAACACCGGGGAGCTGTTTTTT	CASSPFVGGNTGELFF	many	.	TRBJ2-2	TRBV5-1
TGTGCCAGCAGCTTAGATTATGGTCGGTCACCCCTCCACTTT	CASSLDYGRSPLHF	few	.	TRBJ1-6	TRBV11-2
TGCAGTGCCTCTTCCCGGTCGGGACAGTTCAATCAGCCCCAGCATTTT	CSASSRSGQFNQPQHF	.	TRBD1	TRBJ1-5	TRBV20-1
TGTGCCAGCAGCTTCAGGACCCCATACAATGAGCAGTTCTTC	CASSFRTPYNEQFF	.	.	TRBJ2-1	TRBV7-2